A single sample is the source of the 27 T cell receptor beta chains below, sequenced in a study of blood T cell repertoires in COVID-19. Sequencing used immunoSEQ multiplex PCR; TCRdb keeps in-frame clones, though not all of them. The table shows about 180,000 clones, with roughly 84% occurring only once. Material: peripheral blood. These receptors originate from a man between 50 and 59 years old with active or convalescent COVID-19.

The chain combines TRBV4-3 with TRBJ1-1; D gene ambiguous. Deletions cut 2 bases from V and 2 bases from J, with 9 bases between. Germline CDR1 reads LGHNA; CDR2 reads YSLEER. The CDR3 totals 14 residues. CDR3 coding DNA: TGCGCCAGCAGCCAACGTGAGGGAAACACTGAAGCTTTCTTT. Translation: CASSQREGNTEAFF.

V gene TRBV2 combines with J gene TRBJ1-3; 12 positions agree with TRBD1. The CDR3 contains 17 residues. Per germline, CDR1 SNHLY and CDR2 FYNNEI. J lost 4 bases, V lost 10 bases, and 14 bases had no gene match. CDR3 sequence reads: CANRRWGQGAVGNTIYF. The CDR3 DNA is TGTGCCAACCGTCGGTGGGGACAGGGGGCCGTCGGAAACACCATATATTTT.

The chain couples TRBV6-2 or TRBV6-3 to TRBJ2-5; 7 nucleotides agree with TRBD2. The CDR3 spans 15 residues. V shed 2 bases and J 4 bases; nucleotides not matched to a gene: 7. CDR1 MNHEY and CDR2 SVGEGT come from the germline V gene. CDR3 residues: CASSYVGGVGETQYF. The CDR3 bases are TGTGCCAGCAGTTACGTGGGAGGGGTAGGAGAGACCCAGTACTTC.

In regard to this clone: The junction and the germline gene differ at one end; a read error may be behind it. J is TRBJ2-7 and V is TRBV2, with 14 bases that match TRBD2. Germline V lookup: CDR1 SNHLY, CDR2 FYNNEI. The length of the CDR3 is 13 residues. The CDR3: CASSKGTSGSLDF. CDR3 DNA sequence: TGTGCCAGCAGCAAAGGGACTAGCGGGAGCCTGGACTTC.

This sequence joins TRBV24-1 and TRBJ2-7; 8 nucleotides match TRBD1. Germline-derived CDR1 and CDR2 are KGHDR and SFDVKD. The trim removed 9 bases at V and 2 bases at J, leaving 2 bases unmatched. The CDR3 length is 12 residues. CDR3 nucleotide sequence: TGTGCCACCGGACAGGGCGCCTACGAGCAGTACTTC. Its protein product is CATGQGAYEQYF.

The V call is TRBV6-5, the J call TRBJ2-2; TRBD1 is a possible D gene (6 bases). Trimming cost V 8 bases and J 3 bases, with 10 bases left between them. Germline CDR1 is MNHEY and CDR2 is SVGAGI. The CDR3 runs to 13 residues. CDR3 sequence (DNA): TGTGCCAGCCTTGGACAGTACACCGGGGAGCTGTTTTTT. It yields the protein CASLGQYTGELFF.

This chain uses TRBV19 with TRBJ2-2; maybe TRBD1 (6 bases). Germline loops: CDR1 LNHDA, CDR2 SQIVND (reference sequence). V was clipped by 6 bases and J by 1 base, with 9 bases between them. The CDR3 extends over 14 amino acids. The CDR3 region is CASRPRGNTGELFF. The CDR3, as DNA: TGTGCCAGTAGGCCCAGGGGGAACACCGGGGAGCTGTTTTTT.

The rearrangement uses TRBV18 and TRBJ2-1; 15 bases are shared with TRBD2. Losses at the gene ends were 1 base for V and 8 bases for J; bases not matched to a gene: 6. The CDR3 runs to 17 residues. CDR1 and CDR2 (germline): KGHSH, LQKENI. The CDR3 DNA reads as TGTGCCAGCTCACCACGGACTAGCGGGGGGGTCTGGGATGAGCAGTTCTTC. Residues: CASSPRTSGGVWDEQFF.

The CDR3 reads CATSSGGQETQYF. CDR3 DNA sequence: TGTGCCACCAGTAGCGGGGGCCAAGAGACCCAGTACTTC. This chain joins TRBV24-1 and TRBJ2-5, with 8 nucleotides matching TRBD2. V was pared by 6 bases and J by 1 base, with 0 bases of the junction left unmatched. Germline values: CDR1 KGHDR, CDR2 SFDVKD. This CDR3 is built from 13 residues.

In DNA, the CDR3 is TGTGCCAGCTCACCCTACCGGGACACGGAGATAGCTTTCTTT. It specifies CASSPYRDTEIAFF. J is TRBJ1-1 and V is TRBV18, with D perhaps matching TRBD1 (6 bases). The germline V gene has CDR1 KGHSH and CDR2 LQKENI. V was clipped by 3 bases and J by 10 bases, with 18 bases between them. The CDR3 runs 14 residues.

The CDR3 loop reads CASRQTTDTQYF. The CDR3 DNA reads TGTGCCAGCAGACAAACCACAGATACGCAGTATTTT. The gene calls are TRBV28 and TRBJ2-3; D gene ambiguous. There are 12 residues in the CDR3. Germline assignment: CDR1 MDHEN and CDR2 SYDVKM. Trimming took 6 bases from V and 2 from J, leaving 6 bases between them.

The chain combines TRBV19 with TRBJ1-1; a possible D gene is TRBD1 (5 bases). The CDR3 sequence is 15 residues long. The V end lost 1 base, the J end lost 1 base, and 10 bases lay between the germline ends. CDR1 is LNHDA, CDR2 SQIVND, per germline (reference sequence). The chain's CDR3 is CASSIAVQANTEAFF. The CDR3 DNA reads as TGTGCCAGTAGTATAGCGGTACAGGCGAACACTGAAGCTTTCTTT.

This chain links TRBV7-2 with TRBJ1-1; D is uncertain. From germline, CDR1 is SGHTA and CDR2 FQGNSA. This CDR3 has 14 amino acids. Trimming cost V 3 bases and J 0 bases, with 8 bases left between them. CDR3 DNA: TGTGCCAGCAGCTTGGTTCACTTGAACACTGAAGCTTTCTTT. Translating it yields CASSLVHLNTEAFF.

The genes are TRBV19 and TRBJ2-1, with TRBD1 as a possible D gene (5 bases). The germline V and J ends were trimmed by 1 base and 0 bases, with 13 bases remaining between them. CDR1 and CDR2 (germline): LNHDA, SQIVND (reference sequence). The CDR3 length is 17 residues. CDR3 amino acids: CASSIGRQGSSYNEQFF. CDR3 in DNA: TGTGCCAGTAGTATAGGTCGGCAGGGCAGCTCCTACAATGAGCAGTTCTTC.

This clone was seen a handful of times. The V and J genes are TRBV9 and TRBJ2-2; TRBD2 aligns across 7 bases. Germline CDR1 SGDLS, CDR2 YYNGEE. This CDR3 region has 16 residues. J lost 7 bases, V lost 0 bases, and 9 bases had no gene match. In nucleotides, the CDR3 is TGTGCCAGCAGCGTAGGCTCAGCGGGGAGGGGCGGGGAGCTGTTTTTT. It is translated as CASSVGSAGRGGELFF.

The rearrangement uses TRBV5-1 and TRBJ2-1; D gene ambiguous. Trimming stripped 2 bases from V and 7 bases from J, with 7 bases between. This CDR3 has 12 residues. The germline gives CDR1 SGHRS, CDR2 YFSETQ. The CDR3 sequence is CASSFSVNEQFF. The CDR3 DNA sequence: TGCGCCAGCAGCTTTTCGGTTAATGAGCAGTTCTTC.

Note on this clone: Other nucleotide sequences from this sample produce the same CDR3. The chain links TRBV6-5 to TRBJ1-2, with D possibly matching TRBD1 (6 bases). Between the trimmed V and J ends, which lost 2 bases and 8 bases, there was a span of 9 bases. The CDR3 sequence is 12 residues long. CDR1 and CDR2 from the germline V gene are MNHEY and SVGAGI. The CDR3 DNA reads TGTGCCAGCAGTTACCGCAGGGGCGGCTACACCTTC. As protein: CASSYRRGGYTF.

The chain is built from TRBV7-2 and TRBJ1-3; weak D call: TRBD1 (6 bases). V lost 5 bases and J lost 2, with 13 bases in between. Looked up from germline, CDR1 is SGHTA and CDR2 is FQGNSA. The CDR3 has 15 residues. In DNA form, the CDR3 reads TGTGCCAGCAGCCCCTCCTACAGGGCTGGAAACACCATATATTTT. Its protein is CASSPSYRAGNTIYF.

The sample holds one count of this clone. The V call is TRBV19, the J call TRBJ2-7; the match to TRBD1 covers 8 bases. After removal of 8 bases from V and 4 bases from J, the junction contained 1 base not matched to a gene. The CDR3 extends over 11 amino acids. Germline CDR1 is LNHDA and CDR2 is SQIVND (reference sequence). The DNA for the CDR3 is TGTGCCAGTCGACAGGGGTACGAGCAGTACTTC. It translates to CASRQGYEQYF. The full variable domain, its missing parts supplied by reference TRBV19 and TRBJ2-7, is DGGITQSPKYLFRKEGQNVTLSCEQNLNHDAMYWYRQDPGQGLRLIYYSQIVNDFQKGDIAEGYSVSREKKESFPLTVTSAQKNPTAFYLCASRQGYEQYFGPGTRLTVT.

CDR3 residues: CASSVGLQSSYNEQFF. The CDR3 DNA is TGTGCCAGCAGCGTAGGACTACAGAGCTCCTACAATGAGCAGTTCTTC. The rearrangement joins TRBV9 to TRBJ2-1, with D possibly TRBD2 on 5 matching bases. CDR3 length: 16 residues. Germline CDR1 is SGDLS and CDR2 is YYNGEE. The germline V and J ends were trimmed by 0 bases and 0 bases, with 10 bases remaining between them.

This chain uses TRBV18 with TRBJ1-5, with TRBD1 identical over 10 bases. Germline V gives CDR1 KGHSH, CDR2 LQKENI. Germline trimming cut 4 bases from V and 8 bases from J; bases unmatched to any gene: 5. The CDR3 runs 14 residues. The CDR3: CASSLGTGVEPQHF. The CDR3, as DNA: TGTGCCAGCTCACTCGGGACAGGGGTAGAGCCCCAGCATTTT.

The chain carries TRBV5-4 and TRBJ2-2; 12 bases agree with TRBD2. Germline values: CDR1 SGHNT, CDR2 YYREEE (reference sequence). The CDR3 runs to 16 residues. J was trimmed by 6 bases and V by 3 bases; bases with no gene match: 6. The CDR3 region is CASSSQLAGGPGELFF. CDR3 DNA: TGTGCCAGCAGCTCTCAGCTAGCGGGAGGGCCCGGGGAGCTGTTTTTT.

This clone appeared a few times. The chain uses TRBV11-2 and TRBJ2-1; 7 nucleotides line up with TRBD2. V gave up 9 bases and J gave up 9 bases; unmatched junction bases: 11. The CDR3 contains 13 residues. Germline-derived CDR1 and CDR2 are SGHAT and FQNNGV. CDR3 nucleotide sequence: TGTGCCAGTTCTAACGGCGGGGAGGGTGAGCAGTTCTTC. As protein: CASSNGGEGEQFF.

The rearrangement joins TRBV6-5 to TRBJ2-1, with TRBD2 matching over 7 bases. The germline V gene encodes CDR1 MNHEY and CDR2 SVGAGI. The V segment lost 5 bases and the J segment 10 bases; nucleotides outside the gene matches: 8. The CDR3 covers 13 residues. CDR3 amino acids: CASSPLLRGEQFF. The CDR3 coding sequence is TGTGCCAGCAGTCCCCTTTTGCGGGGGGAGCAGTTCTTC.

The chain recombines TRBV5-4 with TRBJ1-2, with 10 bases identical to TRBD1. The J segment lost 5 bases and the V segment lost 0 bases, leaving 4 bases of the junction unmatched. The CDR3 contains 15 residues. Germline V gene sequence: CDR1 SGHNT, CDR2 YYREEE (reference sequence). The CDR3 region is CASSLASDRGYGYTF. CDR3 DNA: TGTGCCAGCAGCTTGGCCTCGGACAGGGGGTATGGCTACACCTTC.

This chain uses TRBV2 with TRBJ2-7, with 9 nucleotides matching TRBD1. The CDR3 has 15 residues. V trimming: 6 bases; J trimming: 3 bases; junction bases outside the gene matches: 9. Germline CDR1 is SNHLY and CDR2 is FYNNEI. This CDR3 reads CASRLSGTGIYEQYF. CDR3 sequence (DNA): TGTGCCAGCAGGCTCTCTGGGACAGGGATCTACGAGCAGTACTTC.

The rearrangement links TRBV3-1 (or the pseudogene TRBV3-2) to TRBJ2-1; TRBD2 matches at 7 bases. In germline, CDR1 is LGHDT, CDR2 YNNKEL (reference sequence). Germline trimming cut 3 bases from V and 8 bases from J; bases unmatched to any gene: 1. The CDR3 runs 12 residues. The CDR3 DNA is TGTGCCAGCAGCCAGCTAGCGGATGAGCAGTTCTTC. Encoded protein: CASSQLADEQFF.